Shown below are 2 T cell receptor beta chains from a single sample sequenced in a study of control samples from healthy donors and cancer patients. Measured with immunoSEQ multiplex PCR; TCRdb has only the in-frame clones, and not every one. The table lists roughly 200,000 clones, about 93% of them singletons. Input material: blood. The source of these receptors is a man in his fifties in good health.

The chain joins TRBV30 to TRBJ2-1; D remains ambiguous. Germline values: CDR1 GTSNPN, CDR2 SVGIG (reference sequence). V was trimmed by 0 bases and J by 0 bases, leaving 12 bases between them. This CDR3 region has 16 residues. The CDR3 region has the DNA TGTGCCTGGAGTGTACTTAGACCCATCTCCTACAATGAGCAGTTCTTC. Translated: CAWSVLRPISYNEQFF. Combining the CDR3 with reference TRBV30 and TRBJ2-1 gives the whole variable domain SQTIHQWPATLVQPVGSPLSLECTVEGTSNPNLYWYRQAAGRGLQLLFYSVGIGQISSEVPQNLSASRPQDRQFILSSKKLLLSDSGFYLCAWSVLRPISYNEQFFGPGTRLTVL.

The V gene is TRBV18, the J gene TRBJ1-3; D gene ambiguous. The germline gives CDR1 KGHSH, CDR2 LQKENI. This CDR3 spans 16 amino acids. V was shortened by 2 bases and J by 4 bases, with 15 bases between the two germline ends. CDR3 DNA sequence: TGTGCCAGCTCACCAATCCGCGAAAGGACGGGAAACACCATATATTTT. Translation: CASSPIRERTGNTIYF. Full variable domain (missing parts from reference TRBV18 and TRBJ1-3): NAGVMQNPRHLVRRRGQEARLRCSPMKGHSHVYWYRQLPEEGLKFMVYLQKENIIDESGMPKERFSAEFPKEGPSILRIQQVVRGDSAAYFCASSPIRERTGNTIYFGEGSWLTVV.